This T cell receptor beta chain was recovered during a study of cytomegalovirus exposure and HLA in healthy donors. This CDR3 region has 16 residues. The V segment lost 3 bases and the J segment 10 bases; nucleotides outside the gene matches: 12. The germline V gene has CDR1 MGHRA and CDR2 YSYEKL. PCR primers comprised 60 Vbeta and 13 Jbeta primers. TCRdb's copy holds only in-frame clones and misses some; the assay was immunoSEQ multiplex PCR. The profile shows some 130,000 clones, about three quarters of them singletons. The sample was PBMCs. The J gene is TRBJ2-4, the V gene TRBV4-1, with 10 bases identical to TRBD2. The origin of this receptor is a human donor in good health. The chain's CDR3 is CASSHRYSGGPIIQYF. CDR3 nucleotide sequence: TGCGCCAGCAGCCATCGATATAGCGGGGGGCCAATAATTCAGTACTTC.